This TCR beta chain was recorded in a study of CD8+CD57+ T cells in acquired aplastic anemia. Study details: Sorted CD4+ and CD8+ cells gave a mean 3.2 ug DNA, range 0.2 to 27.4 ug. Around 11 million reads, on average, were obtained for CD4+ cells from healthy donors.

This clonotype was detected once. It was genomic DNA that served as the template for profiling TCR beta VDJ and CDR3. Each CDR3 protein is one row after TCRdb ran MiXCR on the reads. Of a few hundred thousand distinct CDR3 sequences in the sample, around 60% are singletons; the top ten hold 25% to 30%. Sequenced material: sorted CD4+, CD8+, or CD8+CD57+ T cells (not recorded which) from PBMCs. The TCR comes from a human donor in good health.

The CDR3 DNA is TGCAGTGCTAAGACTGGGCCGACCTACGAGCAGTACTTC. It specifies CSAKTGPTYEQYF. This chain joins TRBV20-1 and TRBJ2-7, with unresolved D. The germline V gene has CDR1 DFQATT and CDR2 SNEGSKA (reference sequence). V was clipped by 4 bases and J by 2 bases, with 12 bases between them. CDR3 length: 13 residues.